This TCR beta chain was obtained from a study of OX40 agonist ivuxolimab in advanced cancers. There are 16 residues in the CDR3. V lost 5 bases and J lost 7; bases outside the gene matches: 13. From germline, CDR1 is MNHEY and CDR2 SMNVEV (reference sequence). Using immunoSEQ multiplex PCR, the repertoire was profiled, and TCRdb retains in-frame clones only, with some absent. The data show about 64,000 clones, roughly 80% seen once. Sequences were derived from CD4+ or CD8+ T cells sorted from blood, sampled in a trial of the OX40 agonist ivuxolimab. This chain links TRBV27 with TRBJ2-2; 7 bases fit TRBD1. The sequence was collected from an adult with an advanced solid tumor such as melanoma, head and neck, liver or kidney cancer. The CDR3 loop reads CASSHTGAPSGGELFF. The CDR3 nucleotides are TGTGCCAGCAGTCATACAGGGGCCCCCAGTGGCGGGGAGCTGTTTTTT.